This T cell receptor (beta chain) was found in a study of T cell changes during pregnancy in multiple sclerosis. Measured with immunoSEQ multiplex PCR; TCRdb has only the in-frame clones, and not every one. The sample has about 48,000 clones, roughly 88% seen once. CDR1 and CDR2 (germline): SNHLY, FYNNEI. This CDR3 has 14 amino acids. Deletions cut 2 bases from V and 8 bases from J, with 10 bases between. The rearrangement uses TRBV2 and TRBJ2-6; no clear D. This clonotype originated in a female donor with multiple sclerosis, enrolled in a pregnancy study. The source material was CD4+ T cells from peripheral blood mononuclear cells, sampled in the second trimester of pregnancy. CDR3 DNA sequence: TGTGCCAGCAGTGAATCAGGTTCGACCAACGTCCTGACTTTC. It specifies CASSESGSTNVLTF.